This TCR beta chain was sequenced in a study of CD8 T cells in ankylosing spondylitis. Study findings and constraints: Past research had described some motif variants in reactive arthritis synovial fluid and blood. Disease-linked clones had a CD8+ phenotype and relatively low frequency in peripheral blood. Disease-linked clones reportedly showed significant enrichment in matched ankylosing spondylitis synovial fluid. Roughly eight highly homologous variants made up a TCR beta motif that seemed to typify ankylosing spondylitis blood.

The germline V gene has CDR1 SQVTM and CDR2 ANQGSEA. Trimming cost V 4 bases and J 5 bases, with 14 bases left between them. The CDR3 spans 13 residues. This clonotype was recorded at least ten times. The antigen remains unidentified. It was by quantitative 5'-RACE with molecular barcodes that TCR beta libraries were made. MiXCR was run by TCRdb on the 5' RACE reads, yielding one entry per CDR3 protein. This table holds 500,000 or so distinct CDR3 sequences, roughly 5% found once. Sequencing used blood, either unsorted or a sorted T cell fraction (not recorded which). The chain is built from TRBV29-1 and TRBJ1-1; D unclear. The clonotype originates from a male donor with ankylosing spondylitis. The CDR3 here is CSVVGVWGTEAFF. CDR3 coding DNA: TGCAGCGTTGTGGGAGTGTGGGGTACTGAAGCTTTCTTT. The whole variable domain, filled in from reference TRBV29-1 and TRBJ1-1, reads SAVISQKPSRDICQRGTSLTIQCQVDSQVTMMFWYRQQPGQSLTLIATANQGSEATYESGFVIDKFPISRPNLTFSTLTVSNMSPEDSSIYLCSVVGVWGTEAFFGQGTRLTVV.